What follows are 21 T cell receptor beta chains derived from one specimen sequenced in a study of T-cell memory formation after mild COVID-19. MiXCR, applied by TCRdb to the 5' RACE reads, yields one record per CDR3 protein. The sample comprises roughly 310,000 distinct CDR3 sequences, approximately 16% of which are singletons, and roughly 20% rests with the top ten. Sequenced input: PBMCs or a T cell subset sorted from them (not recorded which). Every receptor here comes from a man younger than 35 who had mild COVID-19 (a few samples of this study predate the infection). Cell type and time point are not known.

This clonotype was picked up a small number of times. V is TRBV6-6 and J is TRBJ1-5; 8 bases match TRBD1. The germline V gene has CDR1 MNHNY and CDR2 SVGAGI (reference sequence). V was pared by 2 bases and J by 6 bases, with 0 bases of the junction left unmatched. The CDR3 extends over 13 amino acids. The CDR3 region is CASSYGTGQPQHF. The CDR3 DNA is TGTGCCAGCAGTTACGGGACAGGTCAGCCCCAGCATTTT.

This clonotype was seen a few times. The V call is TRBV19, the J call TRBJ2-4; D gene unclear. There are 14 residues in the CDR3. V was clipped by 3 bases and J by 1 base, with 7 bases between them. The germline V gene encodes CDR1 LNHDA and CDR2 SQIVND (reference sequence). CDR3 DNA sequence: TGTGCCAGTAGTATCTTACAGGCCAAAAACATTCAGTACTTC. As protein: CASSILQAKNIQYF.

This clonotype was seen a handful of times. J is TRBJ2-1 and V is TRBV7-3; D is unresolved. Trimming cost V 1 base and J 2 bases, with 9 bases left between them. The CDR3 extends over 15 amino acids. Germline-derived CDR1 and CDR2 are SGHTA and FQGTGA. The DNA of the CDR3 is TGTGCCAGCAGCTTAAGCCCGACGGCCTACAATGAGCAGTTCTTC. Its translation: CASSLSPTAYNEQFF.

The V gene is TRBV20-1, the J gene TRBJ2-3; 8 positions match TRBD2. CDR1 DFQATT and CDR2 SNEGSKA come from the germline V gene (reference sequence). J gave up 5 bases and V 6 bases, and 7 bases lay outside the gene matches. This CDR3 has 13 residues. In nucleotides, the CDR3 is TGCAGTGCCCGCAGCGGGGGCCTAGATACGCAGTATTTT. Amino acid sequence: CSARSGGLDTQYF.

The chain uses TRBV7-9 and TRBJ2-3; 9 bases map to TRBD1. Trimming removed 5 bases from V and 6 bases from J; junction bases left unmatched: 6. The CDR3 is 14 amino acids. Germline CDR1 reads SEHNR; CDR2 reads FQNEAQ (reference sequence). The CDR3 region has the DNA TGTGCCAGCAGCACAGCCGGGACAGGGGATACGCAGTATTTT. Translating gives CASSTAGTGDTQYF.

This chain uses TRBV4-1 with TRBJ1-6; TRBD1 might be the D (5 bases). The CDR3 totals 14 residues. Between the trimmed V and J ends, which lost 1 base and 10 bases, there was a span of 11 bases. Germline V lookup: CDR1 MGHRA, CDR2 YSYEKL. The CDR3 DNA follows: TGCGCCAGCAGCCAAGCGGGACTCAACTCACCCCTCCACTTT. Amino acid sequence: CASSQAGLNSPLHF.

This clonotype was observed a few times. The chain has TRBV7-3 and TRBJ2-1; D might be TRBD1 or TRBD2, each matching 5 bases. Trimming pared 5 bases from V and 6 bases from J, leaving 11 bases between. Germline CDR1 is SGHTA and CDR2 is FQGTGA. The CDR3 consists of 13 residues. The DNA for the CDR3 is TGTGCCAGCAGCCCCGGGGCCCTCAATGAGCAGTTCTTC. It encodes CASSPGALNEQFF.

This clonotype was seen only a few times. The rearrangement uses TRBV12-3 or TRBV12-4 and TRBJ2-3; 10 bases match TRBD2. This CDR3 spans 14 amino acids. V was clipped by 0 bases and J by 7 bases; unmatched bases: 1. CDR3 bases: TGTGCCAGCAGTTTAGCACTAGCGGGGTATACGCAGTATTTT. It specifies CASSLALAGYTQYF.

The sample holds a few counts of this clonotype. The chain is built from TRBV20-1 and TRBJ2-2; TRBD1 aligns across 8 bases. CDR3 length: 16 amino acids. Germline V gene sequence: CDR1 DFQATT, CDR2 SNEGSKA (reference sequence). The V gene end was trimmed by 0 bases and the J gene end by 1 base; junction bases not matched to a gene: 4. The DNA of the CDR3 is TGCAGTGCTAGAGATCCCAGGGGGCGGAACACCGGGGAGCTGTTTTTT. Amino acid sequence: CSARDPRGRNTGELFF.

This clonotype occurred a few times. The V and J genes are TRBV7-3 and TRBJ2-3, with TRBD2 matching 7 bases. The CDR3 loop spans 15 amino acids. With V trimmed by 5 bases and J by 1 base, 6 bases remained unmatched. CDR1 SGHTA and CDR2 FQGTGA come from the germline V gene. The DNA for the CDR3 is TGTGCCAGCAGCCCACGACTAGCTGGCACAGATACGCAGTATTTT. Amino acid sequence: CASSPRLAGTDTQYF.

The table lists this clonotype with a few counts. The chain is built from TRBV9 and TRBJ1-5; a possible D gene is TRBD1 (6 bases). The CDR3 spans 15 residues. Germline assignment: CDR1 SGDLS and CDR2 YYNGEE. Trimming stripped 6 bases from V and 3 bases from J, with 16 bases between. DNA for the CDR3: TGTGCCAGCAACGCCCAGGGGTTGTACAATCAGCCCCAGCATTTT. Translating it yields CASNAQGLYNQPQHF.

The chain has TRBV7-3 and TRBJ2-7, with 11 bases lining up with TRBD1. With V trimmed by 4 bases and J by 2 bases, 4 bases remained unmatched. The CDR3 is made up of 15 amino acids. CDR1 is SGHTA, CDR2 FQGTGA, per germline. As DNA, the CDR3 is TGTGCCAGCAGCTCACCGGGACAGGGGGCCTACGAGCAGTACTTC. As protein: CASSSPGQGAYEQYF.

A note on this clonotype: Compared with germline, one end of the junction differs, possibly owing to a read error. Written as DNA, the CDR3 is TGTGCCAGCAAGGACAGGAGATTT. This translates into CASKDRRF. This rearrangement joins TRBV11-1 to TRBJ1-1; 7 nucleotides agree with TRBD1. The CDR3 is 8 amino acids. CDR1 SGHAT and CDR2 FQDESV come from the germline V gene (reference sequence).

This clonotype was counted between two and nine times. The chain employs TRBV20-1 and TRBJ2-3; weak D call: TRBD1 (6 bases). Trimming took 5 bases from V and 3 from J, leaving 18 bases between them. The CDR3 consists of 15 residues. Germline V gene data show CDR1 as DFQATT and CDR2 as SNEGSKA (reference sequence). The CDR3 protein is CSARPQGHRTDTQYF. The DNA of the CDR3 is TGCAGTGCTCGCCCCCAGGGGCACAGAACAGATACGCAGTATTTT.

This clonotype has only a few counts. The J gene is TRBJ1-1, the V gene TRBV4-2, with D possibly being TRBD1 (5 bases). Deletions cut 4 bases from V and 4 bases from J, with 19 bases between. This CDR3 contains 16 residues. Germline V gene data show CDR1 as LGHNA and CDR2 as YNFKEQ. CDR3 in amino acids: CASSRGGPGGGTEAFF. In DNA form, the CDR3 reads TGTGCCAGCAGCCGGGGGGGTCCGGGAGGAGGCACTGAAGCTTTCTTT.

The chain recombines TRBV5-6 with TRBJ2-7; the D is unclear. With 0 bases removed from V and 3 bases from J, the gap between germline ends came to 10 bases. CDR3 length equals 14 residues. Germline loops: CDR1 SGHDT, CDR2 YYEEEE. Written as DNA, the CDR3 is TGTGCCAGCAGCTTGGTAAAGGGCGGCTACGAGCAGTACGTC. Translated: CASSLVKGGYEQYV.

The table lists this clonotype with a few counts. CDR3 sequence reads: CASSPRQVIGETQYF. CDR3 DNA: TGTGCCAGCAGCCCCCGACAGGTTATAGGAGAGACCCAGTACTTC. The chain employs TRBV7-6 and TRBJ2-5, with D possibly TRBD1 on 6 matching bases. Germline V gene data show CDR1 as SGHVS and CDR2 as FNYEAQ. The V end lost 5 bases, the J end lost 4 bases, and 17 bases lay between the germline ends. This CDR3 contains 15 residues. The full variable domain, rest sourced from reference TRBV7-6 and TRBJ2-5, is GAGVSQSPRYKVTKRGQDVALRCDPISGHVSLYWYRQALGQGPEFLTYFNYEAQQDKSGLPNDRFSAERPEGSISTLTIQRTEQRDSAMYRCASSPRQVIGETQYFGPGTRLLVL.

This clonotype was detected only a few times. The chain is built from TRBV28 and TRBJ2-2; D is unclear. The germline V and J ends were trimmed by 6 bases and 5 bases, with 7 bases remaining between them. Per the germline V gene, CDR1 is MDHEN and CDR2 is SYDVKM. This CDR3 region has 12 residues. This chain's CDR3 is CASRERTGELFF. For the CDR3, the DNA is TGTGCCAGCAGGGAGAGAACCGGGGAGCTGTTTTTT. Filled out from reference TRBV28 and TRBJ2-2, the complete variable domain reads DVKVTQSSRYLVKRTGEKVFLECVQDMDHENMFWYRQDPGLGLRLIYFSYDVKMKEKGDIPEGYSVSREKKERFSLILESASTNQTSMYLCASRERTGELFFGEGSRLTVL.

This clonotype was seen a handful of times. V usage is TRBV7-6 and J usage is TRBJ1-2; maybe TRBD1 (5 bases). The CDR3 is 13 amino acids. The V end lost 5 bases, the J end lost 6 bases, and 13 bases lay between the germline ends. Germline V gene data show CDR1 as SGHVS and CDR2 as FNYEAQ. CDR3 bases: TGTGCCAGCAGCCGAACAGGATTTCATGGCTACACCTTC. It yields the protein CASSRTGFHGYTF.

The chain carries TRBV6-5 and TRBJ1-1; TRBD1 agrees at 7 bases. CDR3 length: 15 amino acids. V gave up 5 bases and J gave up 1 base; unmatched junction bases: 7. CDR1 is MNHEY, CDR2 SVGAGI, per germline. Here the CDR3 reads CASSIWGQKNTEAFF. Written as DNA, the CDR3 is TGTGCCAGCAGTATATGGGGACAGAAGAACACTGAAGCTTTCTTT.

This clonotype occurred many times. The J gene is TRBJ2-5, the V gene TRBV9; D not resolved. V lost 0 bases to trimming and J lost 5 bases, with 11 bases between them. CDR1 and CDR2 from the germline V gene are SGDLS and YYNGEE. The CDR3 length is 14 residues. CDR3: CASSVGPDRETQYF. CDR3 DNA: TGTGCCAGCAGCGTAGGACCCGATAGGGAGACCCAGTACTTC.